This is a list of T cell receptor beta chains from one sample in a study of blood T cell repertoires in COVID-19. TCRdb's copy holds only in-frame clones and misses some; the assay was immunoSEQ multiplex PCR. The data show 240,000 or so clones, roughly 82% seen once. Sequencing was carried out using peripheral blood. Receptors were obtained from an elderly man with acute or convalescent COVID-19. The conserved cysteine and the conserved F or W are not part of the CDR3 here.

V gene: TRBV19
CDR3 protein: ASGPSGPGTDTQY

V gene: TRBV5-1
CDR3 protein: ASSDSDRDGTGELF

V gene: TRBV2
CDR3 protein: ASLRNRGLEFPF

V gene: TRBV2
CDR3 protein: ASSEARGSVGGEKLF

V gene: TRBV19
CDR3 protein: ASREWGQGGGSPLH

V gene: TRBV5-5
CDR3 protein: ASSLGSMSYEQY

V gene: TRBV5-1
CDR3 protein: ASSLQGARGTDTQY

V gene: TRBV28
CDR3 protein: ASSSTGEVTGANVLT

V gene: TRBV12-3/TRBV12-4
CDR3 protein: ASSLYIGELF

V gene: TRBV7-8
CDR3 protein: ASSSSGDTEAF

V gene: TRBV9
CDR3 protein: ASSVGAGGNSATEQY

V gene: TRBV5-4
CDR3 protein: ASSSLELAPYGYT

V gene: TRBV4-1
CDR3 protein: ASSQGLTSGARTDTQY

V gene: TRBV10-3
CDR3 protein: AITRGGGTYGYT